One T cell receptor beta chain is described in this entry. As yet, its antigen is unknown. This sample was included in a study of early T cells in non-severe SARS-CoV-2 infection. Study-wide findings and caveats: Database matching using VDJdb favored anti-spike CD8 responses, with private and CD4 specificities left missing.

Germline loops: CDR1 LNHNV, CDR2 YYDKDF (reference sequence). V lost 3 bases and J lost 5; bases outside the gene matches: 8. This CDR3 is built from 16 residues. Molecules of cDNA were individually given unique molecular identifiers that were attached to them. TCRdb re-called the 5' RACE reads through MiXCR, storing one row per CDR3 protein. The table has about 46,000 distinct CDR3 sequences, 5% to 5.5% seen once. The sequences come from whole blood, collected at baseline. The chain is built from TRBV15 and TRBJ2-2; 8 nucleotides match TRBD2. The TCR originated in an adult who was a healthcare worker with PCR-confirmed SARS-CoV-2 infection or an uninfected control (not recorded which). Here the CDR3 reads CATSRPGRVRTGELFF. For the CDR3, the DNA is TGTGCCACCAGCAGGCCCGGGAGGGTAAGGACCGGGGAGCTGTTTTTT. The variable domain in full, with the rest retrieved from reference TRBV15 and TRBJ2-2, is DAMVIQNPRYQVTQFGKPVTLSCSQTLNHNVMYWYQQKSSQAPKLLFHYYDKDFNNEADTPDNFQSRRPNTSFCFLDIRSPGLGDTAMYLCATSRPGRVRTGELFFGEGSRLTVL.